This TCR beta chain emerged from a study of T cells in Graves' hyperthyroidism and ophthalmopathy. Regarding the study as a whole: Also found in blood were most expanded thyroid clonotypes above 0.001.

What was amplified from RNA transcripts were TCR beta CDR3 regions. The TCR CDR3 was amplified in a first-round RT-PCR using the HTBI primer set. Each CDR3 protein is one row after TCRdb ran MiXCR on the multiplex PCR reads. The sample includes 40,000 to 60,000 distinct CDR3 sequences, less than 65% of them seen just once. About this clonotype: Antigen unknown.

Exclusion of a patient resulted from uncontrolled infection, other autoimmune disease, pregnancy or lactation. V was clipped by 6 bases and J by 4 bases; unmatched bases: 5. The CDR3 has 13 residues. The sequence derives from a man aged 18 to 30 with Graves' hyperthyroidism. V and J are TRBV12-3 or TRBV12-4 and TRBJ2-5; 7 positions match TRBD1. The sample comprised peripheral blood or thyroid tissue (not recorded which). The CDR3 region has the DNA TGTGCCAGCAGCCAGGGACAGCGAGAGACCCAGTACTTC. This codes for CASSQGQRETQYF.